These T cell receptor beta chains were read from a single sample in a study of cytomegalovirus exposure and HLA in healthy donors. Clones were read by immunoSEQ multiplex PCR, and TCRdb kept only the in-frame ones, dropping some. Seen here are roughly 110,000 clones, approximately 74% observed once, and the top ten hold 14%. Sequenced input: PBMCs. All receptors come from a middle-aged woman in good health and CMV-seropositive. The CDR3 runs from the conserved cysteine through the conserved F or W. D genes are given only for firm matches. Not every row has a clone size; where given, it reads once, few, many or a size class.

cdr3_aa	cdr3_nt	d_call	v_call	j_call	clone_size
CASSQPGANTGELFF	TGCGCCAGCAGTCAACCGGGGGCGAACACCGGGGAGCTGTTTTTT	.	TRBV4-1	TRBJ2-2	.
CASSTGVYNNSPLHF	TGCGCCAGCAGTACCGGGGTATATAATAATTCACCCCTCCACTTT	.	TRBV5-1	TRBJ1-6	.
CAISDDRNYGYTF	TGTGCCATCAGTGACGACAGAAACTATGGCTACACCTTC	.	TRBV10-3	TRBJ1-2	.
CASRDRGQGYNSPLHF	TGTGCCAGCAGGGACAGGGGGCAGGGATATAATTCACCCCTCCACTTT	TRBD1	TRBV2	TRBJ1-6	few
CASSSGDRAGETQYF	TGTGCTAGCAGCTCGGGGGACAGGGCAGGGGAGACCCAGTACTTC	TRBD1	TRBV7-7	TRBJ2-5	.
CASSLDKLAGVGNEQFF	TGTGCCAGCAGCTTAGACAAACTAGCGGGGGTCGGCAATGAGCAGTTCTTC	TRBD2	TRBV11-3	TRBJ2-1	.
CASSLGTATNEKLFF	TGTGCCAGCAGTTTAGGGACAGCAACTAATGAAAAACTGTTTTTT	TRBD1	TRBV27	TRBJ1-4	.
CASSSATGDYGYTF	TGTGCCAGCAGCTCAGCGACAGGAGACTATGGCTACACCTTC	.	TRBV11-2	TRBJ1-2	.
CASRLGLAGARDEQFF	TGTGCCAGCAGACTGGGGCTAGCGGGGGCCCGTGATGAGCAGTTCTTC	TRBD2	TRBV25-1	TRBJ2-1	once
CAWTNAGGNYNEQFF	TGTGCCTGGACCAATGCGGGGGGTAACTACAATGAGCAGTTCTTC	TRBD2	TRBV30	TRBJ2-1	.
CASSQSGRGSNQPQHF	TGTGCCAGCAGCCAATCGGGCAGGGGGAGCAATCAGCCCCAGCATTTT	TRBD1	TRBV16	TRBJ1-5	.
CAISVGTGDLNTEAFF	TGTGCCATCAGCGTCGGGACAGGGGATCTGAACACTGAAGCTTTCTTT	TRBD1	TRBV10-3	TRBJ1-1	.
CASARGYSTNEKLFF	TGCGCCAGCGCTAGGGGCTACTCGACTAATGAAAAACTGTTTTTT	.	TRBV4-3	TRBJ1-4	.
CASSLWDSNLPSTLHF	TGTGCCAGCAGCTTATGGGACAGCAATCTACCATCGACCCTCCACTTT	TRBD1	TRBV7-9	TRBJ1-6	.
CASSLGPVSIFSGNTIYF	TGTGCCAGCAGCTTAGGACCGGTATCGATTTTCTCTGGAAACACCATATATTTT	.	TRBV13	TRBJ1-3	.
CASRLQQGTPGYF	TGTGCCAGCAGGCTGCAACAGGGTACTCCCGGGTATTTT	.	TRBV6-5	TRBJ2-3	.
CAYEGLAGASTYEQYF	TGTGCCTACGAAGGGCTAGCGGGGGCCTCGACCTACGAGCAGTACTTC	TRBD2	TRBV30	TRBJ2-7	.
CASSTNRGMNTEAFF	TGTGCCAGCAGTACGAACAGGGGGATGAACACTGAAGCTTTCTTT	TRBD1	TRBV2	TRBJ1-1	.
CAWTRTVGYTF	TGTGCCTGGACGCGGACAGTTGGCTACACCTTC	.	TRBV30	TRBJ1-2	.
CASSEDSGNTIYF	TGTGCCAGCAGTGAAGACAGCGGGAACACCATATATTTT	.	TRBV6-1	TRBJ1-3	.
CASSVRDTSVYGYTF	TGTGCCAGCAGCGTACGGGACACATCTGTGTATGGCTACACCTTC	.	TRBV9	TRBJ1-2	.
CASGPGQGNSPLHF	TGTGCCAGCGGACCGGGACAGGGTAACTCACCCCTCCACTTT	TRBD1	TRBV6-5	TRBJ1-6	.
CASSVANYQPQHF	TGTGCCAGCAGCGTCGCAAACTATCAGCCCCAGCATTTT	.	TRBV11-1	TRBJ1-5	.
CASSTRDILRGQYF	TGTGCCAGCTCGACGAGGGACATCTTACGAGGGCAGTACTTC	.	TRBV19	TRBJ2-7	.
CASRRLTGGDYGYTF	TGTGCCAGTAGACGTCTAACAGGGGGCGACTATGGCTACACCTTC	TRBD1	TRBV19	TRBJ1-2	.
CASSQFLAGDTGELFF	TGTGCCAGCAGCCAGTTTCTGGCAGGGGACACCGGGGAGCTGTTTTTT	.	TRBV11-2	TRBJ2-2	.
CASRDGGAGTDTQYF	TGTGCCAGCAGGGACGGGGGGGCGGGCACAGATACGCAGTATTTT	TRBD2	TRBV6-5	TRBJ2-3	once
CASSFQVKGLETQYF	TGTGCCAGCAGTTTTCAGGTTAAAGGCCTGGAGACCCAGTACTTC	.	TRBV6-5	TRBJ2-5	.
CASSLETGYNSPLHF	TGTGCCAGCAGCTTAGAAACGGGATATAATTCACCCCTCCACTTT	.	TRBV7-6	TRBJ1-6	.
CASSTSGTGSGKLFF	TGTGCCAGTAGTACCTCCGGGACAGGATCTGGAAAACTGTTTTTT	TRBD1	TRBV19	TRBJ1-4	.
CASSRGPTGLDGYTF	TGTGCCAGCAGTAGGGGACCTACAGGGTTGGATGGCTACACCTTC	.	TRBV9	TRBJ1-2	.
CASSAETGAYTDTQYF	TGTGCCAGCAGCGCGGAAACAGGGGCCTACACAGATACGCAGTATTTT	TRBD1	TRBV9	TRBJ2-3	.
CATAGRPNTEAFF	TGTGCCACCGCGGGGAGACCTAACACTGAAGCTTTCTTT	.	TRBV10-3	TRBJ1-1	few
CASSLWTGTFF	TGTGCCAGCAGTTTATGGACAGGGACGTTCTTC	TRBD1	TRBV28	TRBJ2-1	.
CASSLQSTGPSEQYF	TGCGCCAGCAGCTTACAGTCGACAGGGCCTAGCGAGCAGTACTTC	TRBD1	TRBV5-1	TRBJ2-7	.
CASSSGFSSNEKLFF	TGCGCCAGCAGCTCAGGGTTTAGCTCTAATGAAAAACTGTTTTTT	.	TRBV4-3	TRBJ1-4	.
CASSWDRGRRGQETQYF	TGTGCCAGCAGTTGGGACAGGGGGCGCCGGGGCCAAGAGACCCAGTACTTC	TRBD1	TRBV5-5	TRBJ2-5	.
CASSQDHRGGGYGYTF	TGCGCCAGCAGCCAAGATCACAGGGGAGGAGGATATGGCTACACCTTC	TRBD1	TRBV4-3	TRBJ1-2	.
CAWSPGTGHYEQYF	TGTGCCTGGAGTCCAGGGACAGGACACTACGAGCAGTACTTC	TRBD1	TRBV30	TRBJ2-7	.
CASTQGSSYNSPLHF	TGTGCCAGCACGCAGGGGAGCTCCTATAATTCACCCCTCCACTTT	.	TRBV6-6	TRBJ1-6	.
CASSPRLAAEQFF	TGTGCCAGCAGTCCGAGACTAGCGGCTGAGCAGTTCTTC	TRBD2	TRBV27	TRBJ2-1	.
CATSRDRQGSGNTIYF	TGTGCCACCAGCAGAGATCGACAGGGTTCTGGAAACACCATATATTTT	TRBD1	TRBV15	TRBJ1-3	.